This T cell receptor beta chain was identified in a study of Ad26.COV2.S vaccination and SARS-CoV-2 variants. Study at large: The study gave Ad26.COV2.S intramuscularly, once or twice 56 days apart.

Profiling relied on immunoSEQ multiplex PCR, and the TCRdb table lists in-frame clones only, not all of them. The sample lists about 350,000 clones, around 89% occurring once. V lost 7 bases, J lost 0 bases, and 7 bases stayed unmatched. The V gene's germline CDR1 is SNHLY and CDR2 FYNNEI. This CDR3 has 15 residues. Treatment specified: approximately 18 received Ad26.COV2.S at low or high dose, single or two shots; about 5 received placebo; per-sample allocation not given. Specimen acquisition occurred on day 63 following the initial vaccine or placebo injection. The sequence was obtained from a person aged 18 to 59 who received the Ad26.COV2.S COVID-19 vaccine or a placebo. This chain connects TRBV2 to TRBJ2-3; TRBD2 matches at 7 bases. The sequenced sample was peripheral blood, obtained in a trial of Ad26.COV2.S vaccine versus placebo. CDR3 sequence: CASKRRRESTDTQYF. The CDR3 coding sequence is TGTGCCAGCAAAAGGAGGCGGGAGAGCACAGATACGCAGTATTTT.